This T cell receptor beta chain is drawn from a study of OX40 agonist ivuxolimab in advanced cancers. V lost 0 bases, J lost 3 bases, and 6 bases lay in between. CDR1 is MGHRA, CDR2 YSYEKL, per germline. The CDR3 consists of 15 residues. TCRdb keeps only in-frame clones here, not all; method: immunoSEQ multiplex PCR. The sample contains 23,000 or so clones, around four fifths of which appear only once. The sample was CD4+ or CD8+ T cells sorted from blood, taken in a trial of the OX40 agonist ivuxolimab. This sequence joins TRBV4-1 and TRBJ2-6; D is undetermined. This clonotype originated in an adult with an advanced solid tumor such as melanoma, head and neck, liver or kidney cancer. The CDR3 sequence: CASSQDLGGANVLTF. The CDR3 DNA reads TGCGCCAGCAGCCAAGATCTGGGTGGGGCCAACGTCCTGACTTTC.